Shown below are 14 T cell receptor beta chains from a single sample sequenced in a study of blood T cells in healthy people across ages. A second roughly 7 to 11 cycle PCR used barcoded and J-beta primers. TCRdb re-analysed the 5' RACE reads in MiXCR, keeping a single row per CDR3 protein. There are 1.5 million to 2 million distinct CDR3 sequences in the sample; roughly two fifths occur only once, and roughly 24% lies in the top ten. The sample comprised blood. The receptor set was obtained from a human donor in good health.

The chain carries TRBV4-2 and TRBJ1-2, with 8 bases lining up with TRBD1. Germline V CDR1 and CDR2: LGHNA, YNFKEQ. This CDR3 spans 15 amino acids. After removal of 0 bases from V and 2 bases from J, the junction contained 2 bases not matched to a gene. The CDR3 protein is CASSQEQGGNYGYTF. The CDR3 DNA reads as TGTGCCAGCAGCCAAGAACAGGGGGGAAACTATGGCTACACCTTC.

This clonotype came up a few times. The chain recombines TRBV7-2 with TRBJ1-5; the match to TRBD1 covers 8 bases. The CDR3 has 16 residues. CDR1 SGHTA and CDR2 FQGNSA come from the germline V gene. Trimming at V came to 5 bases and at J to 2 bases, leaving 8 bases not matched to a gene. CDR3 DNA sequence: TGTGCCAGCAGCCCCCCAGGGGGCATGGGCAATCAGCCCCAGCATTTT. Its protein product is CASSPPGGMGNQPQHF.

V usage is TRBV28 and J usage is TRBJ2-3; tentatively, D is TRBD1 (6 bases). This CDR3 is built from 16 residues. CDR1 and CDR2 (germline): MDHEN, SYDVKM. Trimming took off 2 bases at V and 1 base at J, with 13 bases between the two ends. The CDR3 sequence: CASSLNWGHRTDTQYF. DNA for the CDR3: TGTGCCAGCAGTTTAAATTGGGGGCACCGCACAGATACGCAGTATTTT.

This CDR3 is CASSEDSGGTREQYF. The CDR3 DNA follows: TGTGCCAGCAGCGAAGATAGCGGGGGTACGAGGGAGCAGTACTTC. The chain joins TRBV7-3 to TRBJ2-7, with 9 bases lining up with TRBD2. Germline CDR1 SGHTA, CDR2 FQGTGA. Trimming at V came to 5 bases and at J to 7 bases, leaving 12 bases not matched to a gene. The CDR3 runs to 15 residues.

This clonotype has more than one count but fewer than ten. The gene calls are TRBV20-1 and TRBJ2-1; 7 bases are shared with TRBD2. Germline CDR1 DFQATT, CDR2 SNEGSKA (reference sequence). This CDR3 contains 12 residues. J gave up 8 bases and V 3 bases, and 4 bases lay outside the gene matches. CDR3 in DNA: TGCAGTGCTAGCGGGACTATTGATGAGCAGTTCTTC. Residues: CSASGTIDEQFF.

This chain uses TRBV4-3 with TRBJ2-5; 8 bases align to TRBD2. Per germline, CDR1 LGHNA and CDR2 YSLEER. After removal of 4 bases from V and 4 bases from J, the junction contained 8 bases not matched to a gene. The CDR3 spans 15 residues. The CDR3 sequence: CASSRGVAGRETQYF. CDR3 nucleotide sequence: TGCGCCAGCAGCCGGGGAGTAGCGGGGAGAGAGACCCAGTACTTC.

For this clonotype: The junction and the germline gene differ at one end; a read error may be behind it. The chain recombines TRBV30 with TRBJ1-2, with D possibly matching TRBD1 (6 bases). The CDR3 runs 13 residues. Germline V gives CDR1 GTSNPN, CDR2 SVGIG (reference sequence). Here the CDR3 DNA reads TGTGCCTGGGCGACACAGGGTAACTATGGCTGCACCTTC. Its protein is CAWATQGNYGCTF.

The rearrangement joins TRBV20-1 to TRBJ2-1, with D uncertain. Per the germline V gene, CDR1 is DFQATT and CDR2 is SNEGSKA (reference sequence). V was pared by 0 bases and J by 3 bases, with 6 bases between. The CDR3 covers 13 residues. The CDR3 DNA reads as TGCAGTGCTAGAGAGTTCAGCTACAATGAGCAGTTCTTC. Protein: CSAREFSYNEQFF.

The V gene is TRBV9, the J gene TRBJ2-1, with TRBD1 identical over 8 bases. The CDR3 is 16 residues long. The V and J ends lost 3 bases and 1 base, in that order; junction bases with no gene match: 6. In germline, CDR1 is SGDLS, CDR2 YYNGEE. The CDR3 reads CASSGGQGQSYNEQFF. CDR3 DNA sequence: TGTGCCAGCAGCGGAGGACAGGGACAATCCTACAATGAGCAGTTCTTC.

In its sample, this clonotype was seen a few times. V gene TRBV6-1 combines with J gene TRBJ2-3; 11 nucleotides agree with TRBD2. CDR3 size: 14 residues. Looked up from germline, CDR1 is MNHNS and CDR2 is SASEGT. Trimming took 8 bases from V and 4 from J; bases not matched to a gene: 5. The CDR3 loop reads CASVAGGSSDTQYF. The CDR3 DNA reads as TGTGCCAGCGTAGCGGGGGGGTCATCAGATACGCAGTATTTT.

This clonotype was counted ten times or more. The rearrangement uses TRBV29-1 and TRBJ2-1; D ambiguous. This CDR3 has 9 amino acids. The ends were cut back, 4 bases at V and 13 bases at J, with 8 bases in the middle. CDR1 SQVTM and CDR2 ANQGSEA come from the germline V gene. In DNA form, the CDR3 reads TGCAGCGTTGCGGGTGGACAGTTCTTC. Amino acid sequence: CSVAGGQFF.

This clonotype came up once. The chain carries TRBV24-1 and TRBJ2-1; perhaps TRBD2 as D (6 bases). This CDR3 spans 16 amino acids. The V end lost 1 base, the J end lost 8 bases, and 17 bases lay between the germline ends. Germline V gene data show CDR1 as KGHDR and CDR2 as SFDVKD. CDR3 amino acids: CATSDFEAGPGDEQFF. The DNA of the CDR3 is TGTGCCACCAGTGATTTTGAGGCGGGGCCCGGGGATGAGCAGTTCTTC.

There are a few counts of this clonotype. The V call is TRBV4-2, the J call TRBJ1-2; D possibly corresponds to TRBD1 (6 bases). There are 16 residues in the CDR3. Germline CDR1 LGHNA, CDR2 YNFKEQ. The ends were cut back, 1 base at V and 6 bases at J, with 18 bases in the middle. In DNA form, the CDR3 reads TGTGCCAGCAGCCAAGCCTCTGAGGGGGTATGGAATGGCTACACCTTC. Translation: CASSQASEGVWNGYTF.

The CDR3 coding sequence is TGCGCCAGCAGCCAAAGGATCTTCGGGTTACGGGATGGCACAGATACGCAGTATTTT. Translated: CASSQRIFGLRDGTDTQYF. The genes are TRBV4-3 and TRBJ2-3, with D perhaps matching TRBD2 (5 bases). This CDR3 has 19 residues. The germline CDR1 and CDR2 sequences are LGHNA and YSLEER. Trimming removed 2 bases from V and 1 base from J, with 22 bases in between.